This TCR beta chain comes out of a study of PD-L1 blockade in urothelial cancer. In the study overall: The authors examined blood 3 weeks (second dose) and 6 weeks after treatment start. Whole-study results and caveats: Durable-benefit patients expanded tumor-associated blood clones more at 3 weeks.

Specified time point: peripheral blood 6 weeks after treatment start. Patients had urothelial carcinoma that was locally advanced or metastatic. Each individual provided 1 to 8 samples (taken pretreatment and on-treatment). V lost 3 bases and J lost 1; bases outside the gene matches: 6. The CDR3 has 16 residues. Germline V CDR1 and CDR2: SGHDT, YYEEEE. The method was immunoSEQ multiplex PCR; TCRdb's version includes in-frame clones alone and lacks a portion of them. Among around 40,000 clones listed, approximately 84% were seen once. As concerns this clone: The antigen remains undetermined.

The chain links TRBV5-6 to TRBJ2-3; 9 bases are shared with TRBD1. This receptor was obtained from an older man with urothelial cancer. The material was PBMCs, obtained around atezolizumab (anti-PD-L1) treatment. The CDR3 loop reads CASSSGTGYGTDTQYF. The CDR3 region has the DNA TGTGCCAGCAGCTCCGGGACAGGGTACGGCACAGATACGCAGTATTTT.